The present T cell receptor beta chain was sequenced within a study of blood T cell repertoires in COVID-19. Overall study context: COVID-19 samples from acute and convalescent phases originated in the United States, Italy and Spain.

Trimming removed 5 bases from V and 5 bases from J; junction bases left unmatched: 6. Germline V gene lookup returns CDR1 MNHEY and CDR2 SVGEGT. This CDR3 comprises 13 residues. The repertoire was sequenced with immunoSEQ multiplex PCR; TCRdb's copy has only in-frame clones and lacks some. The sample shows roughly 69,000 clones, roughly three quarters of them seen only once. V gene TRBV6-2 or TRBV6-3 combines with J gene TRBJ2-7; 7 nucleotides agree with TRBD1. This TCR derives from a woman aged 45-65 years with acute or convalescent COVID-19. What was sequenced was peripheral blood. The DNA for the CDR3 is TGTGCCAGCAGTGCGCCCGGGACAGACGAGCAGTACTTC. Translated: CASSAPGTDEQYF.